A single sample is the source of the 19 T cell receptor beta chains below, sequenced in a study of cytomegalovirus exposure and HLA in healthy donors. PCR used 60 Vbeta primers and 13 Jbeta primers. Here immunoSEQ multiplex PCR was the method, and the copy in TCRdb shows in-frame clones only, minus some. This table holds around 200,000 clones, less than 90% found once. Sequenced material: PBMCs. The source of these receptors is a middle-aged man in good health and CMV-seronegative.

The J gene is TRBJ2-7, the V gene TRBV18; D is uncertain. From germline, CDR1 is KGHSH and CDR2 LQKENI. The CDR3 covers 14 residues. V lost 4 bases to trimming and J lost 0 bases, with 10 bases between them. The CDR3 DNA reads as TGTGCCAGCTCACGGGTAGCCGACTCCTACGAGCAGTACTTC. Translation: CASSRVADSYEQYF.

The genes are TRBV28 and TRBJ2-3; TRBD2 aligns across 7 bases. V shed 5 bases, J shed 1 base, and the junction held 6 bases outside the gene matches. The CDR3 is made up of 15 amino acids. CDR1 and CDR2 (germline): MDHEN, SYDVKM. CDR3 in amino acids: CASSTPTSGTDTQYF. DNA of the CDR3: TGTGCCAGCAGTACCCCTACTAGCGGCACAGATACGCAGTATTTT.

This sequence joins TRBV28 and TRBJ1-4, with TRBD1 as a possible D gene (6 bases). Trimming left V 8 bases short and J 8 bases short, with 21 bases between. Germline V gene data show CDR1 as MDHEN and CDR2 as SYDVKM. The CDR3 spans 15 residues. In DNA, the CDR3 is TGTGCCAGCCTTTCCCCCGGACAGCTTGGCGAAAAACTGTTTTTT. As protein: CASLSPGQLGEKLFF.

The genes are TRBV7-9 and TRBJ2-5, with D possibly TRBD2 on 6 matching bases. Germline assignment: CDR1 SEHNR and CDR2 FQNEAQ (reference sequence). The CDR3 runs 13 residues. Trimming left V 7 bases short and J 5 bases short, with 14 bases between. The CDR3: CASTLGSGETQYF. In DNA form, the CDR3 reads TGTGCCAGCACCCTCGGGAGCGGGGAGACCCAGTACTTC.

The V gene is TRBV7-3, the J gene TRBJ2-2; D ambiguous. Germline V lookup: CDR1 SGHTA, CDR2 FQGTGA. The length of the CDR3 is 15 residues. Trimming pared 8 bases from V and 0 bases from J, leaving 13 bases between. For the CDR3, the DNA is TGTGCCAGCTCCCGGAGCAGCGCGAACACCGGGGAGCTGTTTTTT. Translation: CASSRSSANTGELFF.

The chain recombines TRBV6-1 with TRBJ1-2; 9 positions agree with TRBD1. This CDR3 contains 13 residues. Per germline, CDR1 MNHNS and CDR2 SASEGT. Losses at the gene ends were 3 bases for V and 4 bases for J; bases not matched to a gene: 0. The chain's CDR3 is CASSETGGYGYTF. The DNA for the CDR3 is TGTGCCAGCAGTGAGACAGGGGGCTATGGCTACACCTTC.

With respect to this clone: One end of the junction fails to match germline, which may point to a read error. This chain joins TRBV6-6 and TRBJ2-7; perhaps TRBD2 as D (6 bases). The CDR3 extends over 15 amino acids. The germline V gene has CDR1 MNHNY and CDR2 SVGAGI (reference sequence). The CDR3, as DNA: TGTGCCAGCGGAGTACTAGCTTTAAGTTCCTCCGAGCAGTACTTC. This translates into CASGVLALSSSEQYF.

The chain employs TRBV19 and TRBJ1-1; D not resolved. CDR1 is LNHDA and CDR2 is SQIVND in the germline V gene (reference sequence). The ends were cut back, 2 bases at V and 5 bases at J, with 12 bases in the middle. This CDR3 has 14 residues. The DNA for the CDR3 is TGTGCCAGTAGTATATCGAACGGGAGAACTGAAGCTTTCTTT. Encoded protein: CASSISNGRTEAFF. Filled out from reference TRBV19 and TRBJ1-1, the complete variable domain reads DGGITQSPKYLFRKEGQNVTLSCEQNLNHDAMYWYRQDPGQGLRLIYYSQIVNDFQKGDIAEGYSVSREKKESFPLTVTSAQKNPTAFYLCASSISNGRTEAFFGQGTRLTVV.

The V call is TRBV19, the J call TRBJ2-7; TRBD1 agrees at 10 bases. After removal of 5 bases from V and 4 bases from J, the junction contained 11 bases not matched to a gene. Germline-derived CDR1 and CDR2 are LNHDA and SQIVND (reference sequence). CDR3 size: 16 residues. The CDR3 region has the DNA TGTGCCAGTAGTCCGGGACAGGGGATAGGTCGATACGAGCAGTACTTC. Amino acid sequence: CASSPGQGIGRYEQYF.

The chain joins TRBV5-4 to TRBJ1-6; 12 bases map to TRBD1. The germline CDR1 and CDR2 sequences are SGHNT and YYREEE (reference sequence). After removal of 0 bases from V and 9 bases from J, the junction contained 4 bases not matched to a gene. CDR3 length equals 16 residues. The CDR3 reads CASSLGDRGHSSPLHF. CDR3 bases: TGTGCCAGCAGCTTGGGGGACAGGGGGCATAGTTCACCCCTCCACTTT.

V gene TRBV28 combines with J gene TRBJ2-7, with a weak D call TRBD1 (5 bases). Germline-derived CDR1 and CDR2 are MDHEN and SYDVKM. The CDR3 spans 15 residues. V was pared by 10 bases and J by 2 bases, with 21 bases between. The CDR3 is CATDVGVGATYEQYF. CDR3 DNA: TGTGCCACCGATGTAGGGGTTGGAGCCACCTACGAGCAGTACTTC.

The J gene is TRBJ2-4, the V gene TRBV5-3; D is ambiguous. TRBV5-3 is given ORF status, its function remaining uncertain. V was cut by 8 bases and J by 1 base, with 10 bases left in between. This CDR3 contains 13 residues. CDR3 sequence reads: CASQVWAKNIQYF. CDR3 DNA sequence: TGTGCCAGCCAGGTATGGGCCAAAAACATTCAGTACTTC.

J is TRBJ2-3 and V is TRBV7-2; the match to TRBD2 covers 7 bases. With V trimmed by 4 bases and J by 6 bases, 1 base remained unmatched. This CDR3 is 12 amino acids long. The germline V gene has CDR1 SGHTA and CDR2 FQGNSA. CDR3: CASSSRGDTQYF. The DNA of the CDR3 is TGTGCCAGCAGCTCGCGGGGGGATACGCAGTATTTT.

The chain joins TRBV12-5 to TRBJ1-4; D is possibly TRBD1 (6 bases). Trimming took off 6 bases at V and 8 bases at J, with 13 bases between the two ends. Germline V gene lookup returns CDR1 LGHNT and CDR2 FRNRAP. The CDR3 runs 13 residues. For the CDR3, the DNA is TGTGCTAGTGGAAGGGGGTCCGGGGAAAAACTGTTTTTT. Translated, it gives CASGRGSGEKLFF.

The chain joins TRBV6-5 to TRBJ1-5; 9 bases align to TRBD1. The CDR3 loop spans 14 amino acids. The germline V gene encodes CDR1 MNHEY and CDR2 SVGAGI. The V and J ends lost 6 bases and 4 bases, in that order; junction bases with no gene match: 4. CDR3 sequence (DNA): TGTGCCAGCAGCTCCGGGACAGGGAATCAGCCCCAGCATTTT. This codes for CASSSGTGNQPQHF.

The chain carries TRBV18 and TRBJ2-1, with 7 bases that match TRBD1. This CDR3 contains 15 residues. The trim removed 3 bases at V and 2 bases at J, leaving 4 bases unmatched. In germline, CDR1 is KGHSH, CDR2 LQKENI. This CDR3 is CASSPTGYTYNEQFF. As DNA, the CDR3 is TGTGCCAGCTCACCGACAGGGTACACCTACAATGAGCAGTTCTTC.

The CDR3 DNA reads TGTGCCAGCAGTTACTTCCAGGGAGGCTACACCTTC. It translates to CASSYFQGGYTF. This sequence joins TRBV6-5 and TRBJ1-2; D perhaps matches TRBD1 (5 bases). Germline V gene data show CDR1 as MNHEY and CDR2 as SVGAGI. V dropped 1 base and J dropped 8 bases, with 8 bases sitting between them. The CDR3 length is 12 residues.

The rearrangement uses TRBV11-3 and TRBJ2-2; perhaps TRBD2 as D (5 bases). The CDR3 spans 15 residues. Germline loops: CDR1 SGHNT, CDR2 YENEEA. V lost 5 bases and J 5 bases, leaving 15 bases between the germline ends. DNA of the CDR3: TGTGCCAGCAGCCTAGCCCCGACTGTAACCGGGGAGCTGTTTTTT. Its translation: CASSLAPTVTGELFF.

The V call is TRBV19, the J call TRBJ2-1, with D possibly being TRBD1 (5 bases). Between the trimmed V and J ends, which lost 7 bases and 7 bases, there was a span of 11 bases. The CDR3 covers 12 residues. Germline values: CDR1 LNHDA, CDR2 SQIVND (reference sequence). The CDR3: CASTKSGNEQFF. CDR3 sequence (DNA): TGTGCCAGTACTAAGTCAGGGAATGAGCAGTTCTTC. The whole variable domain, filled in from reference TRBV19 and TRBJ2-1, reads DGGITQSPKYLFRKEGQNVTLSCEQNLNHDAMYWYRQDPGQGLRLIYYSQIVNDFQKGDIAEGYSVSREKKESFPLTVTSAQKNPTAFYLCASTKSGNEQFFGPGTRLTVL.